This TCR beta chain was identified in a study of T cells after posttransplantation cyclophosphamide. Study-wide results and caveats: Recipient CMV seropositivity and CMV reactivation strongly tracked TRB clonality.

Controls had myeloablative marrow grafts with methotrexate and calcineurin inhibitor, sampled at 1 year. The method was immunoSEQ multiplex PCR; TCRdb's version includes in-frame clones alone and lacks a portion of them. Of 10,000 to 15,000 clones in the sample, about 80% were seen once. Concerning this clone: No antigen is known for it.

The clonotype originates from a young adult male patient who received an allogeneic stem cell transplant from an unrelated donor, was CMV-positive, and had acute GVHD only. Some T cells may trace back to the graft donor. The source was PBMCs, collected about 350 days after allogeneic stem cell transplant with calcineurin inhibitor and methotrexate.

The CDR3: CASLGQTRNYGYTF. CDR3 nucleotides: TGTGCCAGCTTAGGACAGACACGTAACTATGGCTACACCTTC. This chain joins TRBV28 and TRBJ1-2; D possibly corresponds to TRBD1 (6 bases). The V end lost 8 bases, the J end lost 1 base, and 14 bases lay between the germline ends. CDR1 is MDHEN, CDR2 SYDVKM, per germline. The CDR3 spans 14 residues.